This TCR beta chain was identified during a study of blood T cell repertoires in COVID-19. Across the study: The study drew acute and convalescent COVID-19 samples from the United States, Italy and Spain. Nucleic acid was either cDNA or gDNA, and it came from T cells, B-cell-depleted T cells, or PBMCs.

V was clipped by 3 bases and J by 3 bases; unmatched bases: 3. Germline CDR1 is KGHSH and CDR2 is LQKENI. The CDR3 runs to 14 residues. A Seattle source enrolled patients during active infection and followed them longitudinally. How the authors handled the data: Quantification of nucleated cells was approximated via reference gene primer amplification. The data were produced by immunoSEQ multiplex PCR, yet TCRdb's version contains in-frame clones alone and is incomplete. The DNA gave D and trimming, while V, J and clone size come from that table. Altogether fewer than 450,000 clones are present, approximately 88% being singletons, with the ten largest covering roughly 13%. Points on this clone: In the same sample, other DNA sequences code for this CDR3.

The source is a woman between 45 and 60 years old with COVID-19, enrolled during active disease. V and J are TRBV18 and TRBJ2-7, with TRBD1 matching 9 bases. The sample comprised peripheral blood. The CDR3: CASSPAGQGYEQYF. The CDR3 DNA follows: TGTGCCAGCTCACCGGCGGGACAGGGCTACGAGCAGTACTTC.